This T cell receptor beta chain was captured in a study of OX40 agonist ivuxolimab in advanced cancers. Study at large: Patients were dosed intravenously with ivuxolimab at 0.01 to 10 mg/kg every 2 weeks. Partial responses occurred in three patients (one hepatocellular carcinoma, two cutaneous melanoma). General observations from the study: The study found that CD8+ T cells averaged more expanded clones than CD4+. Near-lowest levels of clonal expansion characterized partial responders at 0.1-3.0 mg/kg.

With regard to this clone: Its antigen is not identified.

The protocol was immunoSEQ multiplex PCR, while the TCRdb copy is restricted to in-frame clones and leaves out a portion. The sample lists about 76,000 clones; roughly 85% were seen once. The receptor was derived from an adult with an advanced solid tumor such as melanoma, head and neck, liver or kidney cancer. The sample consisted of CD4+ or CD8+ T cells sorted from blood, taken in a trial of the OX40 agonist ivuxolimab.

The CDR3 DNA is TGTGCCAGCAGCTTAGGGGGCTGGGTCGACGGCTCCTACAATGAGCAGTTCTTC. Amino acid sequence: CASSLGGWVDGSYNEQFF. The rearrangement joins TRBV7-9 to TRBJ2-1; D possibly corresponds to TRBD1 (5 bases). CDR3 length equals 18 residues. Deletions cut 1 base from V and 0 bases from J, with 16 bases between. Germline values: CDR1 SEHNR, CDR2 FQNEAQ (reference sequence).